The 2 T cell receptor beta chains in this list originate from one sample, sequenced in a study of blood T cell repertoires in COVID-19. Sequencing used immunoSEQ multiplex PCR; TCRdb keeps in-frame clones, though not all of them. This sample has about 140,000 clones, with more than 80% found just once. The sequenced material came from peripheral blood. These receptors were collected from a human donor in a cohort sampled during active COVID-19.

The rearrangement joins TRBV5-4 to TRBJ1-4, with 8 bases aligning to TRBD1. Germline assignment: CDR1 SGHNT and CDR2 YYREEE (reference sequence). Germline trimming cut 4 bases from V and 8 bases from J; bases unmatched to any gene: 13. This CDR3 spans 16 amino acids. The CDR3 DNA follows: TGTGCCAGCAGCCGGACAGGGAATGGGGTGAAGGAAAAACTGTTTTTT. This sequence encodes CASSRTGNGVKEKLFF.

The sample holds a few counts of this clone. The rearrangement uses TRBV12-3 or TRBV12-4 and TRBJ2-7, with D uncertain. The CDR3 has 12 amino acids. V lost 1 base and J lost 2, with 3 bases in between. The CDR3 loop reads CASSLVAYEQYF. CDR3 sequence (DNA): TGTGCCAGCAGTTTAGTAGCCTACGAGCAGTACTTC.